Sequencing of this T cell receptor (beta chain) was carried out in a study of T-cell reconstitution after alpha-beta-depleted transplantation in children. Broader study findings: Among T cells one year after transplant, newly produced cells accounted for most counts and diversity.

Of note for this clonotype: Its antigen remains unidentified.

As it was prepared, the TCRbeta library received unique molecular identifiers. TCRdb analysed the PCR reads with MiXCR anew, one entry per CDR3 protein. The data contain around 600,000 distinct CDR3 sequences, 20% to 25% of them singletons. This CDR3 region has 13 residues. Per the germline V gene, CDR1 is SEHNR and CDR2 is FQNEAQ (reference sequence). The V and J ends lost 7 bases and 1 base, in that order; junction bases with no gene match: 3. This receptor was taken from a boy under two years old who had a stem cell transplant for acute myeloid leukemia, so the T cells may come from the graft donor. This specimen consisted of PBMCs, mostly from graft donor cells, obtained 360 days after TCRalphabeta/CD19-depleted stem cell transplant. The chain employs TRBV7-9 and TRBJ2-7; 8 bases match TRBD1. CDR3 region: CASNGDRSYEQYF. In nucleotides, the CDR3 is TGTGCCAGCAACGGGGACAGGTCCTACGAGCAGTACTTC.